These T cell receptor beta chains were read from a single sample in a study of T cell clones after liver transplantation. Here immunoSEQ multiplex PCR was the method, and the copy in TCRdb shows in-frame clones only, minus some. The sample has tens of thousands of clones; 71% are singletons. The source material was CD4+ T cells from blood, sampled before liver transplant. The source of these receptors is a human donor who received a liver transplant. The CDR3 runs from the conserved cysteine through the conserved F or W. D genes are given only for firm matches. Clone size appears in some rows only: once, few, many, or a class for an expanded clone.

V	D	J	size	DNA	CDR3
TRBV2	TRBD2	TRBJ2-1	-	TGTGCCAGCAGTCGGGCTAGCGGGGCCAACAATGAGCAGTTCTTC	CASSRASGANNEQFF
TRBV2	-	TRBJ1-5	-	TGTGCCAGCAGCCCCTGGGGGGACCAGCCCCAGCATTTT	CASSPWGDQPQHF
TRBV5-4	-	TRBJ2-6	-	TGTGCCAGCAGTTTACAGGGCTCTGGGGCCAACGTCCTGACTTTC	CASSLQGSGANVLTF
TRBV4-1	TRBD1	TRBJ2-5	few	TGCGCCAGCAGCCAGCAACCAAACAGGGGAGAGACCCAGTACTTC	CASSQQPNRGETQYF
TRBV19	TRBD1	TRBJ1-2	-	TGTGCCAGTAACCCGGGACAGGGGGCGAGTGGCTACACCTTC	CASNPGQGASGYTF
TRBV18	TRBD1	TRBJ1-2	once	TGTGCCAGCTCCCCAGACAGGGCTTATGGCTACACCTTC	CASSPDRAYGYTF
TRBV5-1	-	TRBJ2-7	-	TGCGCCAGCAGCTTGACGGGGATTTACGAGCAGTACTTC	CASSLTGIYEQYF
TRBV20-1	-	TRBJ2-1	-	TGCAGTGTTACCCAGGGAAATGAGCAGTTCTTC	CSVTQGNEQFF
TRBV7-3	TRBD2	TRBJ2-5	-	TGTGCCAGCAGCTTAGCGGGGGGAGAGACCCAGTACTTC	CASSLAGGETQYF
TRBV19	-	TRBJ2-2	-	TGTGCCAGTAGTATAATCGGCCAGGGCCTCACCGGGGAGCTGTTTTTT	CASSIIGQGLTGELFF
TRBV30	TRBD2	TRBJ2-1	-	TGTGCCTGGAGTGCAGCGGGGAATCCGGGCGATGAGCAGTTCTTC	CAWSAAGNPGDEQFF
TRBV6-4	-	TRBJ2-2	few	TGTGCCAGCAGTAACAGGGAAACCGGGGAGCTGTTTTTT	CASSNRETGELFF
TRBV29-1	-	TRBJ1-4	-	TGCAGCGTTCCTACCGACGGGGGAAAAAATGAAAAACTGTTTTTT	CSVPTDGGKNEKLFF
TRBV5-5	TRBD1	TRBJ2-7	-	TGTGCCAGCAGCCCCGGACAGGCCTCCTACGAGCAGTACTTC	CASSPGQASYEQYF
TRBV18	-	TRBJ2-3	-	TGTGCCAGCTCACCTGTTGGGCAGGGTAGAGATACGCAGTATTTT	CASSPVGQGRDTQYF
TRBV5-1	-	TRBJ1-2	-	TGCGCCAGCAGCTCCGAGAGCGGGGTTTATGGCTACACCTTC	CASSSESGVYGYTF
TRBV28	-	TRBJ1-1	-	TGTGCCAGCAGTTTGGGAGGTTGGACTGAAGCTTTCTTT	CASSLGGWTEAFF